This TCR beta chain comes out of a study of T cells after yellow fever vaccination. Study overall: Where fractions had low cell numbers, libraries were prepared from them with the SMART-Seq v4 Ultra Low Input RNA kit.

Study results and caveats: Repertoires sorted by FACS could include abundant clonotypes that are contaminants from the bulk population.

Ten or more counts support this clonotype. What it binds is unknown. TCRdb reprocessed the 5' RACE reads via MiXCR and lists one record per CDR3 protein. This sample has more than 95,000 distinct CDR3 sequences, with roughly 8.2% found just once. The receptor's source is a man aged 18-30 years who received the YFV17D yellow fever vaccine. The sample was CD8+ T cells sorted from PBMCs, taken on the day of the yellow fever booster vaccination.

CDR3: CATTRPYVNVLTF. CDR3 bases: TGTGCCACAACCAGGCCCTACGTTAACGTCCTGACTTTC. The J gene is TRBJ2-6, the V gene TRBV6-6; D not resolved. With 10 bases removed from V and 10 bases from J, the gap between germline ends came to 17 bases. Germline-derived CDR1 and CDR2 are MNHNY and SVGAGI (reference sequence). The CDR3 length is 13 residues.